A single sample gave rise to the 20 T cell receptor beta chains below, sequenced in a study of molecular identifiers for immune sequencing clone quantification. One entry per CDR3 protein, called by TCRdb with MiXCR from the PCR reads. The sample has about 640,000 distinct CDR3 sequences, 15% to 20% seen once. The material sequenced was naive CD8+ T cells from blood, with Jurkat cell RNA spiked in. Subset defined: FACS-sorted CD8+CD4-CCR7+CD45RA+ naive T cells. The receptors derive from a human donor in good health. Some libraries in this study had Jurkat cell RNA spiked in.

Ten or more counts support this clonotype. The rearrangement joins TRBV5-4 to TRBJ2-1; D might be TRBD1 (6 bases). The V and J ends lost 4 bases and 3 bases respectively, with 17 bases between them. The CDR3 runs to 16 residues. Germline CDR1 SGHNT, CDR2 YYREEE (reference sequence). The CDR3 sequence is CASSPTPGTHYNEQFF. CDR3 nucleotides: TGTGCCAGCAGCCCGACTCCCGGGACACACTACAATGAGCAGTTCTTC.

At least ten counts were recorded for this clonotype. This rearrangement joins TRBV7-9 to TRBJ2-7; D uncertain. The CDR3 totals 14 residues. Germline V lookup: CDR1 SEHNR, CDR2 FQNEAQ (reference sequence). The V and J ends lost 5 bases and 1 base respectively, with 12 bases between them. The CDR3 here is CASSPSHPSYEQYF. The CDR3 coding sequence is TGTGCCAGCAGCCCGTCCCACCCATCCTACGAGCAGTACTTC.

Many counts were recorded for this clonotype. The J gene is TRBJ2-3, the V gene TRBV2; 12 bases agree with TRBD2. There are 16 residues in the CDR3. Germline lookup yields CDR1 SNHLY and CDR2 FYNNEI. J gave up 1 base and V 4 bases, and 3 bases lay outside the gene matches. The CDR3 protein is CASSVRLAGGTDTQYF. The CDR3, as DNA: TGTGCCAGCAGTGTGCGACTAGCGGGAGGCACAGATACGCAGTATTTT.

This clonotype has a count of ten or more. The DNA of the CDR3 is TGCGCCAGCCCCGTCCCCGACAGCTGCCTAAAACTAATTCAGTACTTC. Protein product: CASPVPDSCLKLIQYF. V is TRBV10-1 and J is TRBJ2-4, with TRBD1 as a possible D gene (5 bases). There are 16 residues in the CDR3. CDR1 and CDR2 from the germline V gene are WNHNN and SYGVQD (reference sequence). Trimming cost V 8 bases and J 10 bases, with 27 bases left between them.

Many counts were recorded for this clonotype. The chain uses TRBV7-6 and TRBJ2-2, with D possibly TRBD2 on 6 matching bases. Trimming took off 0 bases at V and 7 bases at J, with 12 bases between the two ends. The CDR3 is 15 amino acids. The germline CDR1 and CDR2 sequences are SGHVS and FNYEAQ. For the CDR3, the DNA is TGTGCCAGCAGCTTAGCGCCGAACGGGGGCGGGGAGCTGTTTTTT. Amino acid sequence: CASSLAPNGGGELFF.

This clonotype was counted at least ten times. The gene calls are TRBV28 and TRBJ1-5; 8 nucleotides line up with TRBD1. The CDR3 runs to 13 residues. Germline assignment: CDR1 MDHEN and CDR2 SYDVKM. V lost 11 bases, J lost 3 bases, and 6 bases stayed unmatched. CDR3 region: CAGGQGDNQPQHF. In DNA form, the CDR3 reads TGTGCCGGAGGACAGGGCGACAATCAGCCCCAGCATTTT.

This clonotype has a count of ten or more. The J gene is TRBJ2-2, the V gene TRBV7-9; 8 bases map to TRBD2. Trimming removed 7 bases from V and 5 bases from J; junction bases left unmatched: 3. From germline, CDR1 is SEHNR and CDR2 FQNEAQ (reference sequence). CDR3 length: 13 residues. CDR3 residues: CASTPGGTGELFF. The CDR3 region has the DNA TGTGCCAGCACCCCGGGGGGGACCGGGGAGCTGTTTTTT.

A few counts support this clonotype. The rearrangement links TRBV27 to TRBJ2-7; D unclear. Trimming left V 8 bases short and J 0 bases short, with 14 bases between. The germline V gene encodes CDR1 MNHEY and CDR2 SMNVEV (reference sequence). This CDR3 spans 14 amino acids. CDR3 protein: CASRDSPSSYEQYF. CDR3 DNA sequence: TGTGCCAGCCGCGACTCACCTAGCTCCTACGAGCAGTACTTC.

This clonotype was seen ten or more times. The CDR3 protein is CASSPEEGWGEQYF. In DNA form, the CDR3 reads TGTGCCAGCTCACCAGAAGAGGGTTGGGGCGAGCAGTACTTC. This chain links TRBV18 with TRBJ2-7; maybe TRBD2 (5 bases). This CDR3 contains 14 residues. Germline-derived CDR1 and CDR2 are KGHSH and LQKENI. Trimming removed 2 bases at V and 6 bases at J, with 14 bases between.

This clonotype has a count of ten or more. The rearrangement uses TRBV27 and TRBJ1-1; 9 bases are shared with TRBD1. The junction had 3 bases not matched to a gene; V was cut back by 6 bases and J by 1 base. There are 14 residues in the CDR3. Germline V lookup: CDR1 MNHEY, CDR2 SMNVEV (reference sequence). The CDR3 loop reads CASRTGGPNTEAFF. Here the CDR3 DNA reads TGTGCCAGCAGGACAGGGGGACCGAACACTGAAGCTTTCTTT.

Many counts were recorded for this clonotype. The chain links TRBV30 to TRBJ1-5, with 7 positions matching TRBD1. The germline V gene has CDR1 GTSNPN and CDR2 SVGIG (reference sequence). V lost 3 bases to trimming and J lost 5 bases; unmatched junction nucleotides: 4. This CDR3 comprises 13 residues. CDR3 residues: CAWSGDSHQPQHF. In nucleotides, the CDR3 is TGTGCCTGGAGCGGGGACAGCCATCAGCCCCAGCATTTT.

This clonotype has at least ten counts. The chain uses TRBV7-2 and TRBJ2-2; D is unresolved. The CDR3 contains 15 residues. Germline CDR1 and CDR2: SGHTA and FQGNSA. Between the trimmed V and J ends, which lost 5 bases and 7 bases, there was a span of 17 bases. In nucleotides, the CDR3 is TGTGCCAGCAGCATTGGGCGGATGGCTGGCGGGGAGCTGTTTTTT. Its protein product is CASSIGRMAGGELFF.

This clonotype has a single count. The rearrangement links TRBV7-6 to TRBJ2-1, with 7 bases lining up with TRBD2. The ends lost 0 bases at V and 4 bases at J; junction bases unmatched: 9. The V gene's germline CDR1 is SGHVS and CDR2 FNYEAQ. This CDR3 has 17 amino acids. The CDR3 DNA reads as TGTGCCAGCAGCTTAGCGTCTGGGGCAGCGGGGTACAATGAGCAGTTCTTC. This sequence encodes CASSLASGAAGYNEQFF.

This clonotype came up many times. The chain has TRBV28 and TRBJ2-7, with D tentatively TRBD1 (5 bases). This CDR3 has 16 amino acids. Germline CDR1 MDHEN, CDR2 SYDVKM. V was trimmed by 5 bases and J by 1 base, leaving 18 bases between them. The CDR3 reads CASSVPWARGSYEQYF. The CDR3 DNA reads TGTGCCAGCAGTGTACCGTGGGCTAGGGGATCCTACGAGCAGTACTTC.

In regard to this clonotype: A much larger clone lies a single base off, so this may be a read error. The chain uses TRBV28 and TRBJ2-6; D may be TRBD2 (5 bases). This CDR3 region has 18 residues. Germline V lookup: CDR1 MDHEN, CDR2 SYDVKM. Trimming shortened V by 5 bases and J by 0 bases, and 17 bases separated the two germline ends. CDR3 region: CASSGAEAGGSGANVLTF. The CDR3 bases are TGTGCCAGCAGTGGAGCAGAGGCGGGCGGCTCTGGGGCCAACGTCCTGACTTTC.

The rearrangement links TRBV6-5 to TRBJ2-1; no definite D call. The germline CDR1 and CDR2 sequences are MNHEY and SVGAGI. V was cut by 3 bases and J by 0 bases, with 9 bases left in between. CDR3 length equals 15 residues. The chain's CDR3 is CASSYLGYSYNEQFF. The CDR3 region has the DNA TGTGCCAGCAGTTATTTGGGTTACTCCTACAATGAGCAGTTCTTC.

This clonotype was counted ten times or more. The CDR3 is CASSQGRTGTYEQYF. The CDR3 DNA follows: TGCGCCAGCAGCCAAGGACGGACAGGGACCTACGAGCAGTACTTC. The J gene is TRBJ2-7, the V gene TRBV4-1; 8 bases align to TRBD1. The ends lost 1 base at V and 2 bases at J; junction bases unmatched: 4. Germline CDR1 MGHRA, CDR2 YSYEKL. This CDR3 has 15 amino acids.

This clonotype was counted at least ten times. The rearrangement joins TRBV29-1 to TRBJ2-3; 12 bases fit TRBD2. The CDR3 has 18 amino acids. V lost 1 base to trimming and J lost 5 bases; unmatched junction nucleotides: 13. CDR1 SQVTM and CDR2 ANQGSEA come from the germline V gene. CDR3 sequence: CSVEGLAGGPGAVDTQYF. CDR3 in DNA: TGCAGCGTTGAAGGGCTAGCGGGAGGGCCGGGAGCAGTAGATACGCAGTATTTT.

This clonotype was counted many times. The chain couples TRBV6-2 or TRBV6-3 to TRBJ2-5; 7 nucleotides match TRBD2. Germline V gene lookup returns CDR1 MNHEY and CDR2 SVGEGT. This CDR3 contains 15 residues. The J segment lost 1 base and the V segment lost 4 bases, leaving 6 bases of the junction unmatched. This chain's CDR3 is CASSFRAGSQETQYF. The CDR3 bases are TGTGCCAGCAGTTTCCGAGCGGGGTCCCAAGAGACCCAGTACTTC.

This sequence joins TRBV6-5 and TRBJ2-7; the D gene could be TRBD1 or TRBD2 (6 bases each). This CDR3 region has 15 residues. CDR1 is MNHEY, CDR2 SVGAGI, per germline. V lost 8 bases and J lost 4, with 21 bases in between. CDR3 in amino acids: CASSPLRSGAYEQYF. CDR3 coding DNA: TGTGCCAGCTCCCCCCTCAGGTCGGGGGCGTACGAGCAGTACTTC.